The clone carrying this TCR beta chain was observed a single time. This specimen comes from a study of blood T cell repertoires in COVID-19. Study context: COVID-19 samples, acute and convalescent, were from the United States, Italy and Spain.

After removal of 6 bases from V and 2 bases from J, the junction contained 7 bases not matched to a gene. CDR1 is SGHTA, CDR2 FQGTGA, per germline. The CDR3 totals 16 residues. TCRdb's table, derived via immunoSEQ multiplex PCR, lists solely in-frame clones and lacks some. The table lists around 80,000 clones, around four fifths of them singletons. The chain couples TRBV7-3 to TRBJ2-1; TRBD2 agrees at 10 bases. This receptor was identified in a human donor in a cohort sampled during active COVID-19. Sequencing was carried out using peripheral blood. CDR3 nucleotides: TGTGCCAGCAGTATAATAGCGGGAGGACCCTACAATGAGCAGTTCTTC. Translating it yields CASSIIAGGPYNEQFF.